Listed below are T cell receptor beta chains from one sample, sequenced in a study of Ad26.COV2.S vaccination and SARS-CoV-2 variants. The data were produced by immunoSEQ multiplex PCR, yet TCRdb's version contains in-frame clones alone and is incomplete. The sample has about 480,000 clones; around 88% are singletons. The sample was peripheral blood, taken in a trial of Ad26.COV2.S vaccine versus placebo. The origin of the receptors is a person aged 18-60 years who received the Ad26.COV2.S COVID-19 vaccine or a placebo. The CDR3 runs from the conserved cysteine through the conserved F or W. The D gene is left open where the match is weak. The size entry is marked missing in some rows and otherwise reads once, few, many or a size class.

cdr3_length: 16
d_call: NA
j_call: TRBJ1-2
v_call: TRBV5-6
clone_size: NA
cdr3_nt: TGTGCCAGCAGCCAAAGGGTCGGGGCTTCTAACTATGGCTACACCTTC
cdr3_aa: CASSQRVGASNYGYTF

cdr3_length: 15
d_call: NA
j_call: TRBJ2-1
v_call: TRBV3-1/TRBV3-2
clone_size: NA
cdr3_nt: TGTGCCAGCAGCCTACTCCGGCTGGAAAACAATGAGCAGTTCTTC
cdr3_aa: CASSLLRLENNEQFF

cdr3_length: 13
d_call: NA
j_call: TRBJ1-1
v_call: TRBV7-2
clone_size: NA
cdr3_nt: TGTGCCAGCAGCCCACACATGAACACTGAAGCTTTCTTT
cdr3_aa: CASSPHMNTEAFF

cdr3_length: 15
d_call: NA
j_call: TRBJ2-7
v_call: TRBV7-8
clone_size: NA
cdr3_nt: TGTGCCAGCAGCTGGGCCGGTGGGGCGGACTACGAGCAGTACTTC
cdr3_aa: CASSWAGGADYEQYF

cdr3_length: 12
d_call: NA
j_call: TRBJ2-1
v_call: TRBV19
clone_size: once
cdr3_nt: TGTGCCAGTAGTATAGGGCTTCGCGGCCAGTTCTTC
cdr3_aa: CASSIGLRGQFF

cdr3_length: 15
d_call: NA
j_call: TRBJ1-3
v_call: TRBV28
clone_size: NA
cdr3_nt: TGTGCCAGCAGTTCCCCTTCGGTGGGTGGAAACACCATATATTTT
cdr3_aa: CASSSPSVGGNTIYF

cdr3_length: 14
d_call: NA
j_call: TRBJ2-5
v_call: TRBV29-1
clone_size: NA
cdr3_nt: TGCAGCGTTTCCGCGGGGCAGGGTGGAGAGACCCAGTACTTC
cdr3_aa: CSVSAGQGGETQYF

cdr3_length: 15
d_call: TRBD1
j_call: TRBJ1-2
v_call: TRBV3-1/TRBV3-2
clone_size: NA
cdr3_nt: TGTGCCAGCAGCCAAGTCCCGGACAGGGGTTGGGGCTACACCTTC
cdr3_aa: CASSQVPDRGWGYTF

cdr3_length: 18
d_call: TRBD1
j_call: TRBJ2-1
v_call: TRBV7-9
clone_size: NA
cdr3_nt: TGTGCCAGCAGCTTAGGGACAGGGGATCGGAGCTCCTACAATGAGCAGTTCTTC
cdr3_aa: CASSLGTGDRSSYNEQFF

cdr3_length: 15
d_call: NA
j_call: TRBJ1-6
v_call: TRBV9
clone_size: NA
cdr3_nt: TGTGCCAGCAGCGTGTCAGGAACCCATGGTTCACCCCTCCACTTT
cdr3_aa: CASSVSGTHGSPLHF

cdr3_length: 14
d_call: NA
j_call: TRBJ1-1
v_call: TRBV28
clone_size: NA
cdr3_nt: TGTGCCAGCAGTTTCGCAGGGGAGAACACTGAAGCTTTCTTT
cdr3_aa: CASSFAGENTEAFF

cdr3_length: 15
d_call: NA
j_call: TRBJ1-1
v_call: TRBV18
clone_size: NA
cdr3_nt: TGTGCCAGCTCACCCGGTGGCAGCCTGAACACTGAAGCTTTCTTT
cdr3_aa: CASSPGGSLNTEAFF

cdr3_length: 12
d_call: NA
j_call: TRBJ1-6
v_call: TRBV5-5
clone_size: NA
cdr3_nt: TGTGCCAGCAGCTTCGATCGGGGGCCCCTCCACTTT
cdr3_aa: CASSFDRGPLHF

cdr3_length: 17
d_call: NA
j_call: TRBJ2-1
v_call: TRBV9
clone_size: NA
cdr3_nt: TGTGCCAGCAGCGTTACGGGACGACCTAGCAGCTACAATGAGCAGTTCTTC
cdr3_aa: CASSVTGRPSSYNEQFF

cdr3_length: 16
d_call: TRBD1
j_call: TRBJ2-1
v_call: TRBV23-1
clone_size: NA
cdr3_nt: TGCGCCAGCAATACAAGCTCCGGGACAGGGTACAATGAGCAGTTCTTC
cdr3_aa: CASNTSSGTGYNEQFF

cdr3_length: 15
d_call: NA
j_call: TRBJ2-2
v_call: TRBV19
clone_size: NA
cdr3_nt: TGTGCCAGTAGTACTCATCCAGGAAGGGCCGGGGAGCTGTTTTTT
cdr3_aa: CASSTHPGRAGELFF

cdr3_length: 14
d_call: NA
j_call: TRBJ1-3
v_call: TRBV6-5
clone_size: once
cdr3_nt: TGTGCCAGCAGTCCCGGGACAAGCCGAAACACCATATATTTT
cdr3_aa: CASSPGTSRNTIYF

cdr3_length: 15
d_call: NA
j_call: TRBJ1-2
v_call: TRBV28
clone_size: NA
cdr3_nt: TGTGCCAGCAGTTTCCGGGGGGCGCTTGGGTATGGCTACACCTTC
cdr3_aa: CASSFRGALGYGYTF

cdr3_length: 17
d_call: NA
j_call: TRBJ2-2
v_call: TRBV4-3
clone_size: NA
cdr3_nt: TGCGCCAGCAGCCAAGACATTTCCGGGAGTTACACCGGGGAGCTGTTTTTT
cdr3_aa: CASSQDISGSYTGELFF